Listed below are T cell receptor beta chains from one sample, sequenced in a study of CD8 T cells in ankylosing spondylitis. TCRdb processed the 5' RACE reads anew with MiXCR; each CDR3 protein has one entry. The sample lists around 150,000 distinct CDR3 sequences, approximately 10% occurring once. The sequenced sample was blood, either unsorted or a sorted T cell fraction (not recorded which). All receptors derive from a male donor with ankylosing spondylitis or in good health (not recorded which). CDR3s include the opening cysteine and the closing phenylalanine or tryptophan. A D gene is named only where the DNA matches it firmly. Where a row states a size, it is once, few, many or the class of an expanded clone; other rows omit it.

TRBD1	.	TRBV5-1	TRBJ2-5	TGCGCCAGCAGCTTGGGACAGGGTACGGCAGAGACCCAGTACTTC	CASSLGQGTAETQYF
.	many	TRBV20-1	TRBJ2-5	TGCAGTGCTAGAGATCAAACTTACCAAGAGACCCAGTACTTC	CSARDQTYQETQYF
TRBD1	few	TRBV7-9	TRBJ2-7	TGTGCCAGCAGCTTAACAGGGGGCGGTAGGTTAAACTTC	CASSLTGGGRLNF
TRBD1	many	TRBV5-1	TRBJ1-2	TGCGCCAGCAGCTCGGCAGGGGGAAACTATGGCTACACCTTC	CASSSAGGNYGYTF
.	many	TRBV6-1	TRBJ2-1	TGTGCCAGCAGTACGGAGGGCCAGGTATACAATGAGCAGTTCTTC	CASSTEGQVYNEQFF
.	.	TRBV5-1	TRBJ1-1	TGCGCCAGCAGCTTGGACCCGACTCCTAGGGTAGCTTTCTTT	CASSLDPTPRVAFF
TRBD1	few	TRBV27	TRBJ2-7	TGTGCCAGCAGTCCCGGGACAGGACTTGGTTACGAGCAGTACTTC	CASSPGTGLGYEQYF
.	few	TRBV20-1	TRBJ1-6	TGCAGTGCCCACCATCGCCCCCGATCACCCCTCCACTTT	CSAHHRPRSPLHF
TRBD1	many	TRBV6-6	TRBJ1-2	TGTGCCAGCAGTCCGGGACAGGGCGGTGGCACCTTC	CASSPGQGGGTF
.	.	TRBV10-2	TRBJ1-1	TGCGCCAGCATTCAAAGGCGCGGCACTGAAGCTTTCTTT	CASIQRRGTEAFF
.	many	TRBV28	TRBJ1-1	TGTGCCAGCAGTTTACGTGGAACTGAAGCTTTCTTT	CASSLRGTEAFF
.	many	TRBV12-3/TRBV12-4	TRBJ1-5	TGTGCCAGCAGTTTAGCGCTCGGGGGAAGCAATCAGCCCCAGCATTTT	CASSLALGGSNQPQHF
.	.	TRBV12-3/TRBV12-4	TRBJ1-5	TGTGCCAGCAGTCTTACACAGGTCCCCAATCAGCCCCAGCATTTT	CASSLTQVPNQPQHF
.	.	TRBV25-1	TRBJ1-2	TGTGCCAGCAGCCTTATAGATGGCTACACCTTC	CASSLIDGYTF
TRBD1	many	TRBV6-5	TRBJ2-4	TGTGCCAGCAGTTACTCGACTTTCGGACAGGGGGCCAAAAACATTCAGTACTTC	CASSYSTFGQGAKNIQYF
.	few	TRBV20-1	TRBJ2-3	TGCAGTGCTAGAGAGAGGGTGAATATTAAGTCAGATACGCAGTATTTT	CSARERVNIKSDTQYF
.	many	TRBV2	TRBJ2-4	TGTGCCAGTTACAGGGCCCAGAATAACAAAAACATTCAGTACTTC	CASYRAQNNKNIQYF
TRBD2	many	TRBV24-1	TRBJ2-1	TGTGCCACCAGTTTCTCCGGACGCCGGGGGGTCGATGAGCAGTTCTTC	CATSFSGRRGVDEQFF
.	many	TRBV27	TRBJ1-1	TGTGCCAGCAGTTTGAGGACAGTCCGTATGAACACTGAAGCTTTCTTT	CASSLRTVRMNTEAFF
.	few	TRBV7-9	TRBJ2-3	TGTGCCAGCAGCCCGAGATCCGACGGGGCAGATACGCAGTATTTT	CASSPRSDGADTQYF
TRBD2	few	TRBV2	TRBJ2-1	TGTGCCAGCCAGCGGCTAGCGGGAGGGCACAATGAGCAGTTCTTC	CASQRLAGGHNEQFF
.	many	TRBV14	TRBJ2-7	TGTGCCAGCAGCCAAGTCGTAGGTTCCTACGAGCAGTACTTC	CASSQVVGSYEQYF
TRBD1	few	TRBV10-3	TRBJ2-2	TGTGCCACCGGGACAGGGCAAGTCGCCGGGGAGCTGTTTTTT	CATGTGQVAGELFF
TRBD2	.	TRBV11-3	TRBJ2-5	TGTGCCAGCAGCCCCATAGCGGGGGGGCCTCGGGAGACCCAGTACTTC	CASSPIAGGPRETQYF
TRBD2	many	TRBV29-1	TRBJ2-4	TGCAGCGTTGAGACTAGCGGCAATAACATTCAGTACTTC	CSVETSGNNIQYF
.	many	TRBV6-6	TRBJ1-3	TGTGCCAGCGGACCTGGAAACACCATATATTTT	CASGPGNTIYF
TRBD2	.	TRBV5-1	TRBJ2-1	TGCGCCAGCAGCTTGGGTAGCGGGGGGATCAATGAGCAGTTCTTC	CASSLGSGGINEQFF
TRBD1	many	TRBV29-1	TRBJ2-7	TGCAGCGTCCGGGACAGGGGAGCCTACGAGCAGTACTTC	CSVRDRGAYEQYF
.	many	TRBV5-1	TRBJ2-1	TGCGCCAACCCACAGGGTGGGTTATACAATGAGCAGTTCTTC	CANPQGGLYNEQFF
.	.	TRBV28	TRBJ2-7	TGTGCCAGCAGTTCCCCTGGACAGCTTGTCAGCGGGGCCCTCTCCTACGAGCAGTACTTC	CASSSPGQLVSGALSYEQYF
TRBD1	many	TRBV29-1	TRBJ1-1	TGCAGCGTTGAATCGGCCAGGGGGGGCACTGAAGCTTTCTTT	CSVESARGGTEAFF
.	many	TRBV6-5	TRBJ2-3	TGTGCCAGCAAGCGGCCCACAGATACGCAGTATTTT	CASKRPTDTQYF
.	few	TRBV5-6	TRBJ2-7	TGTGCCAGCAGCTTGGACGAACCGACAGCCTCCTACGAGCAGTACTTC	CASSLDEPTASYEQYF
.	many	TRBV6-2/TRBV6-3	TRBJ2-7	TGTGCCAGCACCAACGGGGGACAAATCTACGAGCAGTACTTC	CASTNGGQIYEQYF
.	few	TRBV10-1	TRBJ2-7	TGCGCCAGCAGTGAGCGGCACTCCTCCGAGCAGTACTTC	CASSERHSSEQYF
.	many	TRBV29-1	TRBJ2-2	TGCAGCGTTGGGACCCTCGGGGAGCTGTTTTTT	CSVGTLGELFF
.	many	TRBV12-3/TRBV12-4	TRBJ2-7	TGTGCCACCTGTTTGCAAGGGGGGGGGTCCTACGAGCAGTACTTC	CATCLQGGGSYEQYF
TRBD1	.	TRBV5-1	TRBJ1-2	TGCGCCAGCAGCTTGGAGGGGGCAGGGCGCTATGGCTACACCTTC	CASSLEGAGRYGYTF
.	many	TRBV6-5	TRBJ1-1	TGTGCCAGCAGTTACTCTACAGGGCGTCGGGCTGAAGCTTTCTTT	CASSYSTGRRAEAFF
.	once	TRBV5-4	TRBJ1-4	TGTGCCAGCAGCCCGAAGGGGGGGGAAGAAAAACTGTTTTTT	CASSPKGGEEKLFF
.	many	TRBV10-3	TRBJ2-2	TGTGCCATCAGCCCTTTAGACACGAACACCGGGGAGCTGTTTTTT	CAISPLDTNTGELFF
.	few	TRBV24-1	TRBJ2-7	TGTGCCACCAGTGATTTAAGCAGGAACGAGCAGTACTTC	CATSDLSRNEQYF
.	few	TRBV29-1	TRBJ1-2	TGCAGCGTTGAAGATCGTCGCTATGGCTACACCTTC	CSVEDRRYGYTF
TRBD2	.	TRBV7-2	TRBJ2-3	TGTGCCAGCAGCTTACGATGGGCTAGCGGGGATCATACGCAGTATTTT	CASSLRWASGDHTQYF
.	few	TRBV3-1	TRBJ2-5	TGTGCCAGCAGCCGCGCTAGGGGCCAAGAGACCCAGTACTTC	CASSRARGQETQYF
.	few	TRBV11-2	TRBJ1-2	TGTGCCAGCAGCTTCCAGGGGCGGCTTGATGGCTACACCTTC	CASSFQGRLDGYTF
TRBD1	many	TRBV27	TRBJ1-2	TGTGCCAGCAGTTCGACAGGGAGTTATGGCTACACCTTC	CASSSTGSYGYTF
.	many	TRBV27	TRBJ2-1	TGTGCCAGCAGTTTGACGGGGCAATACAATGAGCAGTTCTTC	CASSLTGQYNEQFF
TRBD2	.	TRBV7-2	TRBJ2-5	TGTGCCAGCAGCCGCCCTAGCGGGGGGGCAGAGACCCAGTACTTC	CASSRPSGGAETQYF
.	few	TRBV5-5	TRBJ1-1	TGTGCCAGCAGCCCATCGCAGGGAACGAACACTGAAGCTTTCTTT	CASSPSQGTNTEAFF
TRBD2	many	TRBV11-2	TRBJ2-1	TGTGCCAGCAGCTCTCGGGGCGGGGGAAATGGGAGGAATGAGCAGTTCTTC	CASSSRGGGNGRNEQFF
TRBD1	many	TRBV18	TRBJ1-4	TGTGCCAGCTCACGGGGGACAGCGACAACTAATGAAAAACTGTTTTTT	CASSRGTATTNEKLFF
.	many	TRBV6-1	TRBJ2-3	TGTGCCAGCAGCCACGCTACAGGGGGGGCGACAGATACGCAGTATTTT	CASSHATGGATDTQYF